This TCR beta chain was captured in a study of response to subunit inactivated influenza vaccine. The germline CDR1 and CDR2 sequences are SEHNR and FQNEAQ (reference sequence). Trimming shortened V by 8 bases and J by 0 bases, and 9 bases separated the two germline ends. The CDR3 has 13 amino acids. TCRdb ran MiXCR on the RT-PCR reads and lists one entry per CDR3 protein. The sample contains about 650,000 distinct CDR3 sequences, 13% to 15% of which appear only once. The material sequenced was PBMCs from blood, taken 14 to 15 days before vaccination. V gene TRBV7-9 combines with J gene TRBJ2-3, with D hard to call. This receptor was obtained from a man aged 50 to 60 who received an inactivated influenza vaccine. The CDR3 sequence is CASGIGSTDTQYF. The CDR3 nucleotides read TGTGCCAGCGGGATAGGGAGCACAGATACGCAGTATTTT.